The rows below give T cell receptor beta chains drawn from one sample of a study of patients and donors after allogeneic stem cell transplantation. TCRdb used MiXCR to reprocess the RT-PCR reads, holding one entry per CDR3 protein. The sample has 150,000 to 200,000 distinct CDR3 sequences, roughly 31% seen once. The sequencing sample was made of blood, either unsorted or a sorted T cell fraction (not recorded which). Receptors were obtained from a human donor who was either an allogeneic HSCT recipient or a stem cell or donor lymphocyte infusion donor (not recorded which). It is not recorded whose cells these are; they may come from a transplant donor. CDR3s include the opening cysteine and the closing phenylalanine or tryptophan. Fields, in order: clone size, J gene, D gene, V gene, CDR3 DNA, CDR3 protein. D genes are given only for firm matches. The listing skips clone size in some rows; elsewhere it reads once, few, many or a size class.

- TRBJ1-1 - TRBV25-1 TGTGCCAGCAGTGAATTTGAGGGGCAAACTGAAGCTTTCTTT CASSEFEGQTEAFF
- TRBJ2-2 - TRBV25-1 TGTGCCAGCAGTGACCAGGGTCCCGGGGAGCTGTTTTTT CASSDQGPGELFF
few TRBJ2-1 TRBD2 TRBV5-4 TGTGCCAGCAGCGCCGGGACTAGCGGGAGTTTATACAATGAGCAGTTCTTC CASSAGTSGSLYNEQFF
- TRBJ1-2 TRBD1 TRBV3-1 TGTGCCAGCAGCCACTCGACAGGGGTCAACTATGGCTACACCTTC CASSHSTGVNYGYTF
- TRBJ1-1 TRBD1 TRBV18 TGTGCCAGCTCACCCACAGGGGCCAGTGAAGCTTTCTTT CASSPTGASEAFF
- TRBJ2-1 - TRBV7-2 TGTGCCAGCAGCTTAATGGGGACCTACAATGAGCAGTTCTTC CASSLMGTYNEQFF
- TRBJ2-1 TRBD2 TRBV6-2/TRBV6-3 TGTGCCAGCACCGCCGGACTAGGCTCCTACAATGAGCAGTTCTTC CASTAGLGSYNEQFF
few TRBJ1-5 - TRBV6-5 TGTGCCAGCAGTTACTCGATAAGGCGGGCTCTCCATTTT CASSYSIRRALHF
- TRBJ2-6 - TRBV3-1 TGTGCCAGCAGCCAGCTCTTTTCTGGGGCCAACGTCCTGACTTTC CASSQLFSGANVLTF
- TRBJ2-1 TRBD1 TRBV6-6 TGTGCCAGCGCCGCAACAGGGGGTATCTACAATGAGCAGTTCTTC CASAATGGIYNEQFF
- TRBJ2-7 - TRBV9 TGTGCCAGCAGCGTAGAGCCCGAGCAGTACTTC CASSVEPEQYF
- TRBJ2-1 - TRBV29-1 TGCAGCGTTGGTCCAAGGCTACTTAACAATGAGCAGTTCTTC CSVGPRLLNNEQFF
few TRBJ1-1 - TRBV7-9 TGTGCCAGCAGCCGAGAGATGAACACTGAAGCTTTCTTT CASSREMNTEAFF
few TRBJ2-3 TRBD2 TRBV10-3 TGTGCCATCAGTGAAACGAGGACTAGCGGGAGTACAAACACAGATACGCAGTATTTT CAISETRTSGSTNTDTQYF
many TRBJ1-4 - TRBV20-1 TGCAGTGCCCAGACGGTAGCTAATGAAAAACTGTTTTTT CSAQTVANEKLFF
few TRBJ2-7 - TRBV10-3 TGTGCCATCAGGGGACCAAGCTCCTACGAGCAGTACTTC CAIRGPSSYEQYF
many TRBJ2-3 - TRBV11-2 TGTGCCAGCAGCTTAGATCAGTGGGTAGAGACGCAGTATTTT CASSLDQWVETQYF
few TRBJ2-4 - TRBV7-9 TGTGCCAGCAGCCAGACGTCGACCGGGGAAACCATTCAGTACTTC CASSQTSTGETIQYF
many TRBJ1-2 TRBD1 TRBV29-1 TGCAGCGTTGTAGGGACAGGAGACCTCTATGGCTACACCTTC CSVVGTGDLYGYTF
- TRBJ2-7 - TRBV12-3/TRBV12-4 TGTGCCAGCAGTTTTGGATGGAACGAGCAGTACTTC CASSFGWNEQYF
many TRBJ1-2 - TRBV12-5 TGTGCTAGTGGTTTGGTACTCAGGGGCTACACCTTC CASGLVLRGYTF
- TRBJ2-1 - TRBV24-1 TGTGCCACCAGGTGGGGCAGTGACAATGAGCAGTTCTTC CATRWGSDNEQFF
few TRBJ2-2 TRBD2 TRBV20-1 TGCAGTGCTAGGGGAGCGGGAGGGCCCGTCGGGGAGCTGTTTTTT CSARGAGGPVGELFF
- TRBJ1-1 TRBD1 TRBV19 TGTGCCAGTAGTTCCCACAGGGGTGGGAACACTGAAGCTTTCTTT CASSSHRGGNTEAFF
few TRBJ1-3 - TRBV20-1 TGCAGTGCTAGACTCAGCTCTGGAAACACCATATATTTT CSARLSSGNTIYF
- TRBJ2-3 TRBD2 TRBV6-6 TGTGCCAGCAGTAAACTAGCGGGAGGGCCGCAGGGAGGAGATACGCAGTATTTT CASSKLAGGPQGGDTQYF
few TRBJ1-4 - TRBV28 TGTGCCAGCAGCTCCGGAACAACTAATGAAAAACTGTTTTTT CASSSGTTNEKLFF
few TRBJ2-3 - TRBV11-3 TGTGCCAGCAGCCTGTTTAGCGGACAGAGGTATACGCAGTATTTT CASSLFSGQRYTQYF
- TRBJ2-7 - TRBV5-1 TGCGCCAGCAGCTTGGGGCGCAGCTCCTACGAGCAGTACTTC CASSLGRSSYEQYF
- TRBJ2-1 - TRBV21-1 TGTGCCAGCAGCATAGCGGAGGGCAATGAGCAGTTCTTC CASSIAEGNEQFF
once TRBJ2-3 - TRBV29-1 TGCAGCGTTCGCTCTGAAGGGGGGGGAGATACGCAGTATTTT CSVRSEGGGDTQYF
few TRBJ1-5 TRBD1 TRBV27 TGTGCCAGCAGTCCCTTCCAGGGGGGAGAACAGCCCCAGCATTTT CASSPFQGGEQPQHF
few TRBJ1-3 - TRBV15 TGTGCCACCAGCAGAGGTCGGACTGGAAACACCATATATTTT CATSRGRTGNTIYF
- TRBJ1-2 - TRBV28 TGTGCCGGAAGGGGCCCGAGTGGTGGCTACACCTTC CAGRGPSGGYTF
- TRBJ1-4 - TRBV28 TGTGCCAGCAGTTTTGGGGGTGCTGATGAAAAACTGTTTTTT CASSFGGADEKLFF
few TRBJ1-1 - TRBV12-3/TRBV12-4 TGTGCCAGCAGTTTAAGGGTTCGTTCTGAAGCTTTCTTT CASSLRVRSEAFF
- TRBJ2-4 TRBD2 TRBV7-2 TGTGCCAGCAGCTTGGGGGGGAGCAAAAACATTCAGTACTTC CASSLGGSKNIQYF
- TRBJ2-7 - TRBV20-1 TGCAGTGCTACTTCGGGAAGACCCATCTACGAGCAGTACTTC CSATSGRPIYEQYF